A single sample gave rise to the 21 T cell receptor beta chains below, sequenced in a study of shared clonotypes between healthy human individuals. Sequencing used immunoSEQ multiplex PCR; TCRdb keeps in-frame clones, though not all of them. The sample lists millions of clones; approximately 94% were seen once. Sequenced input: naive CD4+ T cells sorted from blood. Subset here: CD45RA+ positively selected. These receptors were obtained from a man between 18 and 29 years old in good health.

The gene calls are TRBV28 and TRBJ2-7, with D maybe TRBD1 (6 bases). Germline assignment: CDR1 MDHEN and CDR2 SYDVKM. This CDR3 contains 14 residues. V gave up 5 bases and J gave up 1 base, with 12 bases separating them. The CDR3: CASSPQTGSYEQYF. The CDR3 bases are TGTGCCAGCAGTCCTCAAACAGGGTCCTACGAGCAGTACTTC.

V is TRBV7-6 and J is TRBJ2-5; TRBD1 matches 7 bases. J gave up 3 bases and V 5 bases, and 9 bases lay outside the gene matches. Germline-derived CDR1 and CDR2 are SGHVS and FNYEAQ. This CDR3 has 15 amino acids. DNA of the CDR3: TGTGCCAGCAGCCAAACCGGGACAGCCAAAGAGACCCAGTACTTC. Its protein is CASSQTGTAKETQYF. Full variable domain (missing parts from reference TRBV7-6 and TRBJ2-5): GAGVSQSPRYKVTKRGQDVALRCDPISGHVSLYWYRQALGQGPEFLTYFNYEAQQDKSGLPNDRFSAERPEGSISTLTIQRTEQRDSAMYRCASSQTGTAKETQYFGPGTRLLVL.

The J gene is TRBJ2-1, the V gene TRBV2, with TRBD2 matching 11 bases. The CDR3 length is 15 residues. Germline CDR1 reads SNHLY; CDR2 reads FYNNEI. V was clipped by 2 bases and J by 9 bases; unmatched bases: 6. DNA of the CDR3: TGTGCCAGCAGTGAATCTAGCGGGGGGCGGGGTGAGCAGTTCTTC. This encodes CASSESSGGRGEQFF.

The rearrangement links TRBV5-1 to TRBJ2-2, with D maybe TRBD2 (6 bases). Looked up from germline, CDR1 is SGHRS and CDR2 is YFSETQ. The V end was cut by 2 bases, the J end by 3 bases, with 17 bases between. The CDR3 has 17 amino acids. The CDR3 loop is CASSFTSGTGYTGELFF. CDR3 sequence (DNA): TGCGCCAGCAGCTTCACATCCGGGACTGGATACACCGGGGAGCTGTTTTTT.

This clone was seen a single time. This chain links TRBV18 with TRBJ2-7; D not certain. Germline-derived CDR1 and CDR2 are KGHSH and LQKENI. The CDR3 extends over 14 amino acids. Trimming removed 3 bases at V and 1 base at J, with 10 bases between. Here the CDR3 DNA reads TGTGCCAGCTCACCTACTATCTTGTCCTACGAGCAGTACTTC. This codes for CASSPTILSYEQYF.

In this sample, this clone turned up a few times. The chain recombines TRBV4-3 with TRBJ1-4; D gene ambiguous. CDR1 and CDR2 (germline): LGHNA, YSLEER. The CDR3 runs 14 residues. The V and J ends lost 0 bases and 14 bases respectively, with 16 bases between them. CDR3 loop: CASSQDDGKRRLFF. CDR3 DNA sequence: TGCGCCAGCAGCCAAGATGATGGGAAAAGAAGGCTGTTTTTT.

This chain connects TRBV5-6 to TRBJ2-3; D not resolved. The CDR3 loop spans 14 amino acids. V dropped 4 bases and J dropped 6 bases, with 15 bases sitting between them. Germline V gives CDR1 SGHDT, CDR2 YYEEEE. CDR3 DNA: TGTGCCAGCAGCCCCCGGGTAGACTCGGATACGCAGTATTTT. This codes for CASSPRVDSDTQYF.

The V and J genes are TRBV5-1 and TRBJ1-3; TRBD1 might be the D (5 bases). V lost 3 bases, J lost 0 bases, and 13 bases lay in between. Germline V gene data show CDR1 as SGHRS and CDR2 as YFSETQ. CDR3 length: 16 residues. The CDR3 reads CASSWGTPSSGNTIYF. The CDR3 DNA is TGCGCCAGCAGCTGGGGGACTCCTTCCTCTGGAAACACCATATATTTT.

This chain joins TRBV2 and TRBJ2-7; possibly TRBD2 for D (5 bases). CDR1 SNHLY and CDR2 FYNNEI come from the germline V gene. V was cut by 8 bases and J by 4 bases, with 15 bases left in between. The CDR3 extends over 13 amino acids. CDR3 protein: CASYDWGVYEQYF. The DNA of the CDR3 is TGTGCCAGCTACGACTGGGGAGTTTACGAGCAGTACTTC.

The V gene is TRBV14, the J gene TRBJ1-2; D unclear. V lost 8 bases, J lost 8 bases, and 12 bases lay in between. Per germline, CDR1 SGHDN and CDR2 FVKESK. The length of the CDR3 is 11 residues. This CDR3 reads CASRGGSGYTF. CDR3 in DNA: TGTGCCAGCCGAGGAGGGAGCGGCTACACCTTC.

The chain couples TRBV19 to TRBJ1-5; D uncertain. The CDR3 totals 13 residues. In germline, CDR1 is LNHDA, CDR2 SQIVND (reference sequence). The ends were cut back, 1 base at V and 3 bases at J, with 4 bases in the middle. DNA for the CDR3: TGTGCCAGTAGTATAGCCCCCAATCAGCCCCAGCATTTT. This codes for CASSIAPNQPQHF.

The chain carries TRBV18 and TRBJ1-3, with D uncertain. Germline-derived CDR1 and CDR2 are KGHSH and LQKENI. Trimming removed 2 bases at V and 0 bases at J, with 8 bases between. The CDR3 runs 15 residues. In DNA form, the CDR3 reads TGTGCCAGCTCACCAAACAGATACTCTGGAAACACCATATATTTT. Its translation: CASSPNRYSGNTIYF.

The gene calls are TRBV5-6 and TRBJ2-1; the D is unclear. The CDR3 covers 13 residues. V lost 6 bases to trimming and J lost 8 bases, with 15 bases between them. The germline V gene encodes CDR1 SGHDT and CDR2 YYEEEE. This CDR3 is CASNPAARHEQFF. CDR3 DNA sequence: TGTGCCAGCAACCCCGCCGCTCGTCATGAGCAGTTCTTC.

This clone was observed a single time. The chain carries TRBV10-3 and TRBJ1-2; possible D gene TRBD1, 5 bases. The germline V gene encodes CDR1 ENHRY and CDR2 SYGVKD. V was cut by 10 bases and J by 9 bases, with 21 bases left in between. The CDR3 is made up of 13 amino acids. The CDR3, as DNA: TGTGCCACCCTGTCCGACCTGGAGGGGTGCTACACCTTC. It specifies CATLSDLEGCYTF.

V is TRBV2 and J is TRBJ2-7; the D gene is possibly TRBD2 (5 bases). The CDR3 is 12 residues long. The V end lost 7 bases, the J end lost 5 bases, and 12 bases lay between the germline ends. Germline-derived CDR1 and CDR2 are SNHLY and FYNNEI. The CDR3 sequence: CASIVVGDEQYF. The CDR3 DNA follows: TGTGCCAGCATAGTAGTGGGAGACGAGCAGTACTTC. The full variable domain, with the rest looked up from reference TRBV2 and TRBJ2-7, is EPEVTQTPSHQVTQMGQEVILRCVPISNHLYFYWYRQILGQKVEFLVSFYNNEISEKSEIFDDQFSVERPDGSNFTLKIRSTKLEDSAMYFCASIVVGDEQYFGPGTRLTVT.

The chain is built from TRBV6-6 and TRBJ2-7; D perhaps matches TRBD2 (5 bases). This CDR3 comprises 12 residues. Germline values: CDR1 MNHNY, CDR2 SVGAGI (reference sequence). V was cut by 4 bases and J by 6 bases, with 10 bases left in between. The CDR3 sequence: CASSLEVREQYF. The CDR3 region has the DNA TGTGCCAGCAGTTTGGAGGTGCGCGAGCAGTACTTC.

This chain connects TRBV9 to TRBJ1-6, with D hard to call. The CDR3 has 17 amino acids. The V end was cut by 0 bases, the J end by 0 bases, with 10 bases between. Germline CDR1 and CDR2: SGDLS and YYNGEE. CDR3 residues: CASSVAHRPSYNSPLHF. CDR3 in DNA: TGTGCCAGCAGCGTAGCTCACCGACCCTCCTATAATTCACCCCTCCACTTT.

The J gene is TRBJ1-2, the V gene TRBV19, with 8 bases lining up with TRBD1. In germline, CDR1 is LNHDA, CDR2 SQIVND (reference sequence). V was clipped by 3 bases and J by 3 bases; unmatched bases: 12. This CDR3 comprises 17 residues. In DNA, the CDR3 is TGTGCCAGTAGTATTCGCGCCCTGACAGGGGATGACTATGGCTACACCTTC. Amino acids: CASSIRALTGDDYGYTF.

The V and J genes are TRBV30 and TRBJ2-6; D is unresolved. V was trimmed by 1 base and J by 9 bases, leaving 4 bases between them. CDR1 is GTSNPN and CDR2 is SVGIG in the germline V gene (reference sequence). The CDR3 covers 11 residues. CDR3 region: CAWSENNVLTF. The CDR3 DNA is TGTGCCTGGAGTGAGAACAACGTCCTGACTTTC.

This chain joins TRBV5-5 and TRBJ2-3, with 7 bases matching TRBD1. The CDR3 has 14 amino acids. The germline V gene encodes CDR1 SGHKS and CDR2 YYEKEE (reference sequence). V lost 0 bases and J lost 4; bases outside the gene matches: 2. CDR3 DNA sequence: TGTGCCAGCAGCTTGGAGGGGGCGTCAGATACGCAGTATTTT. Its translation is CASSLEGASDTQYF.

The chain employs TRBV7-2 and TRBJ1-1, with unresolved D. Trimming stripped 0 bases from V and 3 bases from J, with 11 bases between. CDR1 SGHTA and CDR2 FQGNSA come from the germline V gene. The CDR3 consists of 15 residues. The CDR3 sequence is CASSLAGLLHTEAFF. Here the CDR3 DNA reads TGTGCCAGCAGCTTAGCAGGGTTGCTTCACACTGAAGCTTTCTTT.